Here is one T cell receptor beta chain with its context. In the original processing: Scientists estimated how many nucleated cells there were by amplifying reference gene primers. TCRdb's copy holds only in-frame clones and misses some; the assay was immunoSEQ multiplex PCR. V and J calls and clone size come straight from that table; D and trimming were deduced from the DNA. The sample contains 250,000 to 350,000 clones, about 85% of which appear only once. This entry belongs to a study of blood T cell repertoires in COVID-19. With 3 bases removed from V and 7 bases from J, the gap between germline ends came to 13 bases. The germline gives CDR1 KGHSH, CDR2 LQKENI. There are 14 residues in the CDR3.

This TCR derives from a woman aged 45-59 years with active or convalescent COVID-19. This chain links TRBV18 with TRBJ1-5; tentative D call: TRBD1 (5 bases). Input material: peripheral blood. For the CDR3, the DNA is TGTGCCAGCTCACCGGCGGGGCCTCCGCAGCCCCAGCATTTT. Amino acids: CASSPAGPPQPQHF.